The 28 T cell receptor beta chains below all came from one sample that was sequenced in a study of identical twins (dated by TCRdb to about 2016). The receptor library was made with 5' RACE. TCRdb records Illumina HiSeq 2000 as the sequencer. The raw public reads went through TCRdb reprocessing: fastp at Q25, MiXCR clone calling, in-frame beta chains kept. Each record represents a unique CDR3 protein, reported with the most common genes and DNA among its rows. In all, the sample holds around 480,000 distinct CDR3 sequences, and approximately 15% of those were seen once. The ten largest clones add up to 0.52% of the sample. The sample was also linked to a second study, of yellow fever vaccine responses in identical twins.

Sequencing input: CD4+ T cells sorted from blood. Source of these receptors: a young woman in good health.

J is TRBJ2-3 and V is TRBV21-1; the table's D call, TRBD2, has no DNA check behind it. TRBV21-1 is shown as a pseudogene. This CDR3 region has 15 residues. The CDR3 DNA follows: TGTGCCAGCAGCATCGCTAGCGGGGCCACAGATACGCAGTATTTT. Its protein is CASSIASGATDTQYF.

This clonotype was counted a few times. V is TRBV20-1 and J is TRBJ2-4; 7 nucleotides line up with TRBD2. Germline V gene sequence: CDR1 DFQATT, CDR2 SNEGSKA (reference sequence). The CDR3 loop spans 16 amino acids. Trimming at V came to 5 bases and at J to 2 bases, leaving 12 bases not matched to a gene. CDR3 residues: CSAYAVGLPTKNIQYF. CDR3 in DNA: TGCAGTGCTTACGCCGTGGGACTACCAACCAAAAACATTCAGTACTTC.

As to this clonotype: A junction boundary mismatches the germline segment, possibly from a read error. V and J are TRBV7-7 and TRBJ2-5; D gene uncertain. Per the germline V gene, CDR1 is SSHAT and CDR2 is FNYEAQ (reference sequence). The CDR3 runs 15 residues. CDR3 sequence reads: CASSPSPSQYETQYF. The CDR3 region has the DNA TGTGCTAGCAGCCCCAGTCCCTCGCAGTACGAGACCCAGTACTTC.

This clonotype came up many times. The chain recombines TRBV12-3 or TRBV12-4 with TRBJ2-7; D is unclear. CDR3 length: 14 residues. The germline V and J ends were trimmed by 3 bases and 2 bases, with 11 bases remaining between them. As DNA, the CDR3 is TGTGCCAGCAGTTTTGTAAGTAAGGCCTACGAGCAGTACTTC. Translated: CASSFVSKAYEQYF.

This clonotype was picked up a small number of times. V and J are TRBV9 and TRBJ2-7, with 8 nucleotides matching TRBD1. The CDR3 is made up of 15 amino acids. Looked up from germline, CDR1 is SGDLS and CDR2 is YYNGEE. V shed 0 bases, J shed 1 base, and the junction held 3 bases outside the gene matches. The CDR3 is CASSVGQGTSYEQYF. CDR3 in DNA: TGTGCCAGCAGCGTAGGACAGGGGACTTCCTACGAGCAGTACTTC.

This chain links TRBV10-1 with TRBJ2-2; TRBD2 matches at 9 bases. There are 14 residues in the CDR3. J lost 6 bases, V lost 6 bases, and 5 bases had no gene match. Per germline, CDR1 WNHNN and CDR2 SYGVQD (reference sequence). The CDR3 protein is CASSEGLAPGELFF. CDR3 in DNA: TGCGCCAGCAGCGAGGGACTAGCTCCCGGGGAGCTGTTTTTT.

V usage is TRBV7-2 and J usage is TRBJ2-1, with TRBD2 matching over 8 bases. This CDR3 contains 16 residues. V shed 2 bases and J 4 bases; nucleotides not matched to a gene: 7. Germline V gene data show CDR1 as SGHTA and CDR2 as FQGNSA. The CDR3: CASSLLLTSEYNEQFF. The CDR3 coding sequence is TGTGCCAGCAGCTTATTATTGACTAGCGAATACAATGAGCAGTTCTTC.

This clonotype showed up many times. This rearrangement joins TRBV12-5 to TRBJ1-5; D is perhaps TRBD1 (6 bases). Germline lookup yields CDR1 LGHNT and CDR2 FRNRAP. The length of the CDR3 is 16 residues. Trimming removed 0 bases at V and 2 bases at J, with 11 bases between. CDR3: CASGLVGGRGNQPQHF. Here the CDR3 DNA reads TGTGCTAGTGGTTTGGTCGGGGGGCGCGGCAATCAGCCCCAGCATTTT.

This clonotype was counted only a few times. V and J are TRBV21-1 and TRBJ2-3. TRBV21-1 is marked as a pseudogene. The CDR3 has 13 residues. The CDR3 sequence is CASSKVGCVTQYF. The CDR3 nucleotides read TGTGCCAGCAGCAAAGTGGGGTGTGTTACGCAGTATTTT.

This sequence joins TRBV20-1 and TRBJ2-3, with 9 nucleotides matching TRBD2. J lost 1 base, V lost 6 bases, and 5 bases had no gene match. The V gene's germline CDR1 is DFQATT and CDR2 SNEGSKA (reference sequence). CDR3 length: 14 amino acids. CDR3 nucleotides: TGCAGTGCCACCATAGCGGGGGGCACAGATACGCAGTATTTT. Its translation: CSATIAGGTDTQYF.

This sequence joins TRBV4-3 and TRBJ2-7; 7 nucleotides agree with TRBD2. CDR3 length equals 16 residues. Losses at the gene ends were 0 bases for V and 7 bases for J; bases not matched to a gene: 12. Germline assignment: CDR1 LGHNA and CDR2 YSLEER. CDR3 nucleotides: TGCGCCAGCAGCCAAGATCTATCGGGGGGACTATCGGAGCAGTACTTC. Translated: CASSQDLSGGLSEQYF.

This clonotype was detected ten times or more. V gene TRBV29-1 combines with J gene TRBJ2-3; D possibly corresponds to TRBD1 (5 bases). The CDR3 is 14 amino acids. V was trimmed by 6 bases and J by 0 bases, leaving 13 bases between them. The V gene's germline CDR1 is SQVTM and CDR2 ANQGSEA. In nucleotides, the CDR3 is TGCAGCGTCACGACAGTCTCTAGCACAGATACGCAGTATTTT. Its protein product is CSVTTVSSTDTQYF.

This clonotype was found a few times. The chain links TRBV20-1 to TRBJ2-7; tentative D call: TRBD2 (5 bases). Trimming left V 0 bases short and J 2 bases short, with 14 bases between. From germline, CDR1 is DFQATT and CDR2 SNEGSKA (reference sequence). CDR3 length equals 15 residues. In nucleotides, the CDR3 is TGCAGTGCTAGAGATCCTGGCGGGCGGACCTACGAGCAGTACTTC. This sequence encodes CSARDPGGRTYEQYF.

The chain joins TRBV6-2 or TRBV6-3 to TRBJ2-7, with D tentatively TRBD1 (5 bases). Germline assignment: CDR1 MNHEY and CDR2 SVGEGT. There are 15 residues in the CDR3. Trimming stripped 2 bases from V and 4 bases from J, with 15 bases between. This chain's CDR3 is CASSYPSRVEYEQYF. The CDR3 nucleotides are TGTGCCAGCAGTTACCCGAGCAGGGTTGAGTACGAGCAGTACTTC.

This chain joins TRBV20-1 and TRBJ2-5; 9 bases align to TRBD1. Germline V CDR1 and CDR2: DFQATT, SNEGSKA (reference sequence). J was trimmed by 5 bases and V by 3 bases; bases with no gene match: 7. This CDR3 region has 14 residues. CDR3 DNA sequence: TGCAGTGCTAGGGTGGGACAGGGATGGGAGACCCAGTACTTC. It is translated as CSARVGQGWETQYF.

The chain joins TRBV20-1 to TRBJ2-1; D call uncertain. The CDR3 has 17 amino acids. Trimming left V 3 bases short and J 3 bases short, with 21 bases between. Germline V CDR1 and CDR2: DFQATT, SNEGSKA (reference sequence). CDR3: CSASQPLNLNGYNEQFF. The CDR3 DNA sequence: TGCAGTGCTAGCCAGCCCCTAAACCTGAATGGCTACAATGAGCAGTTCTTC.

V usage is TRBV20-1 and J usage is TRBJ2-7; no firm D call. Per the germline V gene, CDR1 is DFQATT and CDR2 is SNEGSKA (reference sequence). This CDR3 has 13 residues. V lost 3 bases, J lost 5 bases, and 14 bases lay in between. CDR3 DNA: TGCAGTGCTAGCAATCAGTTAGAGCACGAGCAGTACTTC. This sequence encodes CSASNQLEHEQYF.

This clonotype was observed many times. This sequence joins TRBV12-3 or TRBV12-4 and TRBJ1-5, with D possibly being TRBD1 (5 bases). Trimming shortened V by 3 bases and J by 7 bases, and 7 bases separated the two germline ends. The CDR3 runs 12 residues. The CDR3 region has the DNA TGTGCCAGCAGTTTTTACAGGCAGCCCCAGCATTTT. Encoded protein: CASSFYRQPQHF.

CDR3 DNA: TGCAGTGCTAGACGCACGGGACAGGGGAGGGTGTCGGACACCGGGGAGCTGTTTTTT. It codes for CSARRTGQGRVSDTGELFF. The gene calls are TRBV20-1 and TRBJ2-2, with TRBD1 matching 10 bases. The V gene end was trimmed by 2 bases and the J gene end by 3 bases; junction bases not matched to a gene: 15. The germline V gene encodes CDR1 DFQATT and CDR2 SNEGSKA (reference sequence). This CDR3 is built from 19 residues.

This clonotype occurred a few times. The gene calls are TRBV7-2 and TRBJ2-7, with 12 bases fitting TRBD1. CDR1 and CDR2 (germline): SGHTA, FQGNSA. This CDR3 has 15 residues. J lost 7 bases, V lost 0 bases, and 4 bases had no gene match. The DNA for the CDR3 is TGTGCCAGCAGCTTAGCGGGGACAGGGGGCTGGGAGCAGTACTTC. The encoded protein is CASSLAGTGGWEQYF.

The V call is TRBV20-1, the J call TRBJ1-2; D ambiguous. CDR3 length: 14 amino acids. V lost 2 bases and J lost 5, with 15 bases in between. The germline V gene encodes CDR1 DFQATT and CDR2 SNEGSKA (reference sequence). The CDR3 region is CSARIQTDLYGYTF. The DNA for the CDR3 is TGCAGTGCTAGAATCCAGACGGACCTGTATGGCTACACCTTC.

This clonotype was observed a handful of times. This rearrangement joins TRBV6-1 to TRBJ1-6; 9 nucleotides match TRBD1. CDR3 length: 14 residues. CDR1 is MNHNS and CDR2 is SASEGT in the germline V gene. Germline trimming cut 6 bases from V and 10 bases from J; bases unmatched to any gene: 7. The CDR3 nucleotides are TGTGCCAGCAGCGGACAGGGGTTGAGGTCACCCCTCCACTTT. Protein product: CASSGQGLRSPLHF.

The chain uses TRBV24-1 and TRBJ2-5; D tentatively reads TRBD1 or TRBD2 (5 bases each). The CDR3 extends over 15 amino acids. The V and J ends lost 4 bases and 1 base respectively, with 12 bases between them. Germline V gene lookup returns CDR1 KGHDR and CDR2 SFDVKD. CDR3 protein: CATSDRGAGQETQYF. Written as DNA, the CDR3 is TGTGCCACCAGTGACCGAGGGGCAGGCCAAGAGACCCAGTACTTC.

This clonotype has a count of ten or more. The chain has TRBV12-3 or TRBV12-4 and TRBJ1-1, with no clear D. The V and J ends lost 6 bases and 10 bases respectively, with 18 bases between them. This CDR3 spans 13 amino acids. CDR3 in amino acids: CASRNPGSLLAFF. CDR3 DNA sequence: TGTGCCAGCAGAAACCCGGGATCCCTATTAGCTTTCTTT.

The chain combines TRBV18 with TRBJ2-1; 9 bases line up with TRBD1. The length of the CDR3 is 16 residues. The J segment lost 7 bases and the V segment lost 2 bases, leaving 9 bases of the junction unmatched. Germline V gives CDR1 KGHSH, CDR2 LQKENI. CDR3 residues: CASSPVLTGGANEQFF. CDR3 DNA: TGTGCCAGCTCACCAGTTTTAACAGGGGGCGCGAATGAGCAGTTCTTC.

This clonotype was found a few times. This chain uses TRBV10-3 with TRBJ2-3; D uncertain. Looked up from germline, CDR1 is ENHRY and CDR2 is SYGVKD. Deletions cut 6 bases from V and 0 bases from J, with 16 bases between. CDR3 size: 16 residues. CDR3 nucleotide sequence: TGTGCCATCAGCGACTCCCAGAGGCTCAGCACAGATACGCAGTATTTT. This translates into CAISDSQRLSTDTQYF.

This clonotype has just a few counts. The chain has TRBV28 and TRBJ2-1, with a weak D call TRBD2 (6 bases). Trimming shortened V by 6 bases and J by 6 bases, and 18 bases separated the two germline ends. This CDR3 has 15 residues. Per the germline V gene, CDR1 is MDHEN and CDR2 is SYDVKM. The CDR3 is CASSAGTGGFNEQFF. CDR3 nucleotides: TGTGCCAGCAGCGCCGGGACTGGAGGGTTCAATGAGCAGTTCTTC.

The chain recombines TRBV10-3 with TRBJ2-3; D gene ambiguous. The CDR3 consists of 14 residues. The ends were cut back, 0 bases at V and 5 bases at J, with 9 bases in the middle. Looked up from germline, CDR1 is ENHRY and CDR2 is SYGVKD. The CDR3 spells CAISESSYQDTQYF. CDR3 coding DNA: TGTGCCATCAGTGAGTCGAGTTATCAAGATACGCAGTATTTT.